Listed below are T cell receptor beta chains from one sample, sequenced in a study of memory CD4+ T cells and cytomegalovirus serostatus. Sequencing was performed with immunoSEQ multiplex PCR; in TCRdb, only in-frame clones are kept and a portion is missing. Among some 52,000 clones listed, roughly 72% were seen once. Specimen: memory CD4+ T cells from blood. All receptors derive from an adult in good health and CMV-seronegative. The CDR3 runs from the conserved cysteine through the conserved F or W. The D gene is left open where the match is weak. Expanded clones get a size class; other rows say once, few or many, or leave the size out.

J	size	length	V	D	CDR3	DNA
TRBJ2-5	-	15	TRBV19	-	CASSQRTDPQETQYF	TGTGCCAGTAGCCAGAGGACGGATCCACAAGAGACCCAGTACTTC
TRBJ2-1	-	15	TRBV15	TRBD2	CATSRGLAGVDEQFF	TGTGCCACCAGCAGGGGTCTAGCGGGAGTAGATGAGCAGTTCTTC
TRBJ1-1	-	16	TRBV11-3	-	CASSLDPGAYGTEAFF	TGTGCCAGCAGCTTAGATCCAGGGGCTTACGGCACTGAAGCTTTCTTT
TRBJ1-1	-	13	TRBV7-2	-	CASSFGWNTEAFF	TGTGCCAGCAGCTTCGGTTGGAACACTGAAGCTTTCTTT
TRBJ2-3	few	13	TRBV5-1	-	CASSLAPSDTQYF	TGCGCCAGCAGCTTGGCCCCCTCAGATACGCAGTATTTT
TRBJ1-2	few	14	TRBV4-3	-	CASSQDLRRQEYTF	TGCGCCAGCAGCCAAGATCTTCGGCGGCAGGAGTACACCTTC
TRBJ2-3	-	14	TRBV7-6	-	CASSFGGSTDTQYF	TGTGCCAGCAGCTTCGGGGGCAGCACAGATACGCAGTATTTT
TRBJ2-7	-	16	TRBV5-1	TRBD1	CASSFISGQGVYEQYF	TGCGCCAGCAGCTTTATTTCGGGACAGGGGGTTTACGAGCAGTACTTC
TRBJ2-1	few	14	TRBV6-1	TRBD1	CASIRTGGGAEQFF	TGTGCCAGCATTAGGACAGGGGGAGGAGCTGAGCAGTTCTTC
TRBJ1-2	-	17	TRBV19	TRBD1	CASSGRPGQQTNYGYTF	TGTGCCAGTAGTGGTAGACCGGGACAGCAAACTAACTATGGCTACACCTTC
TRBJ2-2	-	14	TRBV5-1	-	CASRPNTGTGELFF	TGCGCCAGCAGACCTAATACAGGGACCGGGGAGCTGTTTTTT